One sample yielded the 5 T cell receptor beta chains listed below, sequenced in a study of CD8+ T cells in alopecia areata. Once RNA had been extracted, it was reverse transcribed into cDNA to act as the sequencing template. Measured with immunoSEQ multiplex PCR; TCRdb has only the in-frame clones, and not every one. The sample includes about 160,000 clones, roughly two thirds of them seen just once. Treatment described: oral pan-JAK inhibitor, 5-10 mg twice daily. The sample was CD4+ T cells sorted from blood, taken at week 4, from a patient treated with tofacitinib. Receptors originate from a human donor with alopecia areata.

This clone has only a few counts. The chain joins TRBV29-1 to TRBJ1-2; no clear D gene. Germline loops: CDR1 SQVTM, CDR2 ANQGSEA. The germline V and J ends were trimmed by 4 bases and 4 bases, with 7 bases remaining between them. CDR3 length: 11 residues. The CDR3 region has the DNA TGCAGCGTTGCTATTGGCTATGGCTACACCTTC. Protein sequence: CSVAIGYGYTF.

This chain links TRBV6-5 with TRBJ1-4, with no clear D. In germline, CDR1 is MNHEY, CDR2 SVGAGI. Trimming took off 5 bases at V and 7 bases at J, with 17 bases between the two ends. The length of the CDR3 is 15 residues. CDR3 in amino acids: CASSTFPIVSEKLFF. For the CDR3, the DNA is TGTGCCAGCAGTACCTTTCCAATCGTTAGTGAAAAACTGTTTTTT.

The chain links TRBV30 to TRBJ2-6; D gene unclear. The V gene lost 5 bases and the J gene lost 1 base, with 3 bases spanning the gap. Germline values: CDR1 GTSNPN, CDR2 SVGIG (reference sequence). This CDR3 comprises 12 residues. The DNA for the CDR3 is TGTGCCTGGGGATCTGGGGCCAACGTCCTGACTTTC. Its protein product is CAWGSGANVLTF.

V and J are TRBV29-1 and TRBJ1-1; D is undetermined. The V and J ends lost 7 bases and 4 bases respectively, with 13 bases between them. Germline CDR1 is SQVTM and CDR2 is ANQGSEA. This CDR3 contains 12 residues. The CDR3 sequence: CSGIRGSTEAFF. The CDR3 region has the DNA TGCAGCGGTATAAGAGGGTCCACTGAAGCTTTCTTT.

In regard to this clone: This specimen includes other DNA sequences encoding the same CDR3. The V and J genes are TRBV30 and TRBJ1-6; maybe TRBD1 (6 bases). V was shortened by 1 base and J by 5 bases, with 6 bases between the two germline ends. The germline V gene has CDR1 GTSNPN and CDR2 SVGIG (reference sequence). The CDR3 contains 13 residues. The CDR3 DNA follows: TGTGCCTGGAGTGGGGGGCATAATTCACCCCTCCACTTT. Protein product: CAWSGGHNSPLHF.